The clone carrying this TCR beta chain was counted once. No antigen is known for it. This record belongs to a study of shared clonotypes between healthy human individuals. Profiling relied on immunoSEQ multiplex PCR, and the TCRdb table lists in-frame clones only, not all of them. This sample has 800,000 to 1,200,000 clones, with around 78% found just once. General study points: Relative to their counterparts shared across all four donors, non-shared clonotypes exhibited diminished generation probabilities.

CDR1 and CDR2 (germline): SGHRS, YFSETQ. CDR3 length: 13 residues. With 4 bases removed from V and 9 bases from J, the gap between germline ends came to 14 bases. Sequencing input: memory CD4+ T cells from PBMCs. Subset indicated: CD45RA-negative fraction. This chain uses TRBV5-1 with TRBJ2-1, with D possibly matching TRBD2 (6 bases). This clonotype was sampled from a man between 18 and 29 years old in good health. Some clones in this sample may be carry-over from other donors' samples. The chain's CDR3 is CASSPVWGGEQFF. The CDR3 DNA sequence: TGCGCCAGCAGCCCCGTGTGGGGAGGTGAGCAGTTCTTC.